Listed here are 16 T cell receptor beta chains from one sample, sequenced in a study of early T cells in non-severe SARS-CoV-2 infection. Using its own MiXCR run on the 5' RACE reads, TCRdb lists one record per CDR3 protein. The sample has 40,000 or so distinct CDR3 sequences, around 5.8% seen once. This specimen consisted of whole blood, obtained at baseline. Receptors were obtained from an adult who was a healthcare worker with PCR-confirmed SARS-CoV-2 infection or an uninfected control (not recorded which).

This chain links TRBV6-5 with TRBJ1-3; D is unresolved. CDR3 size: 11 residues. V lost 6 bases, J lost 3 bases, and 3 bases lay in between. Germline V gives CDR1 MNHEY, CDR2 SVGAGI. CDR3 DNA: TGTGCCAGCAGCGTTGGAAACACCATATATTTT. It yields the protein CASSVGNTIYF.

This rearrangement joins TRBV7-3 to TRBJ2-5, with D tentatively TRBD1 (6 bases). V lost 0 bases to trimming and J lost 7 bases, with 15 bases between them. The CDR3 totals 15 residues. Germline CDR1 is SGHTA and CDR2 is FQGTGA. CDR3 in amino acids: CASSLTGTSSGTQYF. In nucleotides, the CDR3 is TGTGCCAGCAGCTTAACGGGGACAAGCAGCGGGACCCAGTACTTC.

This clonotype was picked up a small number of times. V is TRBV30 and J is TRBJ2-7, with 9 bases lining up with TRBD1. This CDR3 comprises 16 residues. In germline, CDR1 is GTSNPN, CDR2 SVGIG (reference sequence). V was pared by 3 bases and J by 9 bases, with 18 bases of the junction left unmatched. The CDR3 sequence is CAWSTRAGTGSFVQYF. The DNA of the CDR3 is TGTGCCTGGAGCACAAGGGCCGGGACAGGGTCTTTTGTGCAGTACTTC.

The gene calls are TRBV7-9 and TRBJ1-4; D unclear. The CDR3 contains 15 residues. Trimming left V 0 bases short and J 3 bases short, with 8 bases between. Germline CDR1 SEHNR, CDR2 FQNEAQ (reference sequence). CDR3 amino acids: CASSLAGQSNEKLFF. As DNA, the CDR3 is TGTGCCAGCAGCTTAGCGGGTCAGTCTAATGAAAAACTGTTTTTT. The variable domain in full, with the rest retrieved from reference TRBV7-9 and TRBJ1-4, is DTGVSQNPRHKITKRGQNVTFRCDPISEHNRLYWYRQTLGQGPEFLTYFQNEAQLEKSRLLSDRFSAERPKGSFSTLEIQRTEQGDSAMYLCASSLAGQSNEKLFFGSGTQLSVL.

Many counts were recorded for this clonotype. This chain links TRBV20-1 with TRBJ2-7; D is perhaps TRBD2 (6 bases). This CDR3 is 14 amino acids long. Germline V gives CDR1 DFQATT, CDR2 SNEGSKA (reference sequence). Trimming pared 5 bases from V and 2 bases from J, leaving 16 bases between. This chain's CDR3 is CSAASRDLAYEQYF. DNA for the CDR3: TGCAGTGCTGCTTCCCGGGACTTAGCCTACGAGCAGTACTTC.

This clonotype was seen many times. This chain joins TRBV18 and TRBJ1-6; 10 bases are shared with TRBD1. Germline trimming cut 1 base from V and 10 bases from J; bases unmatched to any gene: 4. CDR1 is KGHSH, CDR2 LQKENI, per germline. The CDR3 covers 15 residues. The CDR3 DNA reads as TGTGCCAGCTCACCACGGGACAGGGGTGGATCACCCCTCCACTTT. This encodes CASSPRDRGGSPLHF.

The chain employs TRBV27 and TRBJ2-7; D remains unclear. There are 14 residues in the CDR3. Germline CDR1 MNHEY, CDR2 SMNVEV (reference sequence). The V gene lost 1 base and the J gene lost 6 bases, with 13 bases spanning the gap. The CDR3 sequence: CASSLFLGRAEQYF. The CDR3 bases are TGTGCCAGCAGTTTATTTCTAGGTAGGGCCGAGCAGTACTTC.

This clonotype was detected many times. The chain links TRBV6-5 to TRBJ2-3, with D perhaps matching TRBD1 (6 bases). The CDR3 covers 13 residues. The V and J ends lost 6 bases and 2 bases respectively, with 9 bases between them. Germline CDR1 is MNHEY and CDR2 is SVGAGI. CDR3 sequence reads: CASRQGNTDTQYF. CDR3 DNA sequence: TGTGCCAGCAGACAGGGCAACACAGATACGCAGTATTTT.

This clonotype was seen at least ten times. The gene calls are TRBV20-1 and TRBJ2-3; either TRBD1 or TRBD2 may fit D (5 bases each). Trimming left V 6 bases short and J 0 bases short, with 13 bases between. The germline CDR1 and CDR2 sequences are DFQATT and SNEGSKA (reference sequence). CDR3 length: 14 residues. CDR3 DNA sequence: TGCAGTGCGCACCGGGACGGAAGCACAGATACGCAGTATTTT. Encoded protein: CSAHRDGSTDTQYF.

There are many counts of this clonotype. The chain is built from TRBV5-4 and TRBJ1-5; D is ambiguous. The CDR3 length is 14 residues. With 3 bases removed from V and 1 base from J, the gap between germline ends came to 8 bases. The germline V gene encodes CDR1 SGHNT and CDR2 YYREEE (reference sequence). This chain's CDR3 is CASSSKESNQPQHF. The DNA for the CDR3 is TGTGCCAGCAGCTCCAAGGAGAGCAATCAGCCCCAGCATTTT.

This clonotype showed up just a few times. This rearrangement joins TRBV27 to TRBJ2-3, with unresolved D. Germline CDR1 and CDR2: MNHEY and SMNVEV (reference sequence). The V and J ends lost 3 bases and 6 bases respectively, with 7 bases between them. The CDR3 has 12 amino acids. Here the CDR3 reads CASSFLGDTQYF. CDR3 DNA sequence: TGTGCCAGCAGTTTTCTCGGGGATACGCAGTATTTT.

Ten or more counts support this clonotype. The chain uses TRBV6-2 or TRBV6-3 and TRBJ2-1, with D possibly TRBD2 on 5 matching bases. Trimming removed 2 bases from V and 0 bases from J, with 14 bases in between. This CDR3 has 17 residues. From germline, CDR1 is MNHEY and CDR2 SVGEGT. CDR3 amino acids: CASSYTSGRSSYNEQFF. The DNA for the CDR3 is TGTGCCAGCAGTTACACGAGCGGCCGAAGCTCCTACAATGAGCAGTTCTTC.

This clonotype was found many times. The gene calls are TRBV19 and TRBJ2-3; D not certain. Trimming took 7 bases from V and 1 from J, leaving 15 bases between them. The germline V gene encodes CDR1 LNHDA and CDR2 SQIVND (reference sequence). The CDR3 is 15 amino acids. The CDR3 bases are TGTGCCAGTACCATAGGACCCCAGGGCACAGATACGCAGTATTTT. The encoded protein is CASTIGPQGTDTQYF.

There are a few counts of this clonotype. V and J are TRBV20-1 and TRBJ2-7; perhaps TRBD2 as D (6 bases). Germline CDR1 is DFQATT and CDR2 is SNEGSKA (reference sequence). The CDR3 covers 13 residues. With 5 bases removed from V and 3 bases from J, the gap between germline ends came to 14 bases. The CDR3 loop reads CSARGLINYEQYF. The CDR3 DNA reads TGCAGTGCTCGGGGACTCATCAACTACGAGCAGTACTTC.

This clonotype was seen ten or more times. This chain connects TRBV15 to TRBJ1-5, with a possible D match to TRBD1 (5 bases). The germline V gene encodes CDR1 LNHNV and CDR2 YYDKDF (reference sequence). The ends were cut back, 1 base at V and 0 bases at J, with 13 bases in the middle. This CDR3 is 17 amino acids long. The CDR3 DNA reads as TGTGCCACCAGCAGAGGAAGGGACTTGGGTAGCAATCAGCCCCAGCATTTT. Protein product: CATSRGRDLGSNQPQHF.

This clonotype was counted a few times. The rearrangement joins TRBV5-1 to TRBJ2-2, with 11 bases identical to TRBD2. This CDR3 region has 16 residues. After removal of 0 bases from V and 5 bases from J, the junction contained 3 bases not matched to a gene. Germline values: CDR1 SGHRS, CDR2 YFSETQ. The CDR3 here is CASSLVLAGVTGELFF. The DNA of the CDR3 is TGCGCCAGCAGCTTGGTACTAGCGGGGGTGACCGGGGAGCTGTTTTTT.